This T cell receptor (beta chain) was sequenced in a study of OX40 agonist ivuxolimab in advanced cancers. At the level of the study: Partial responses were achieved by three patients, one with hepatocellular carcinoma and two with cutaneous melanoma.

Autoimmune disease history or systemic immunosuppression disqualified patients. Sampling of blood occurred at baseline, cycle 4 day 1, and cycle 7 day 1. Study findings and constraints: On average, a greater number of expanded clones characterised CD8+ T cells relative to CD4+.

Some clones are missing from TCRdb's copy, which holds only in-frame ones; the method was immunoSEQ multiplex PCR. The sample has more than 45,000 clones; around nine tenths are singletons. With respect to this clone: Its antigen is currently unknown.

This CDR3 has 17 amino acids. Germline CDR1 and CDR2: ENHRY and SYGVKD. With V trimmed by 10 bases and J by 7 bases, 15 bases remained unmatched. The chain employs TRBV10-3 and TRBJ2-1, with 14 positions matching TRBD2. This sequence was found in an adult with an advanced solid tumor such as melanoma, head and neck, liver or kidney cancer. Sequenced material: CD4+ or CD8+ T cells sorted from blood, taken in a trial of the OX40 agonist ivuxolimab. The CDR3 loop reads CANSQGARLAGGNEQFF. CDR3 in DNA: TGTGCCAACTCACAGGGGGCAAGACTAGCGGGAGGGAATGAGCAGTTCTTC.